These 3 T cell receptor beta chains were all obtained from the same sample, sequenced in a study of CD4+ T cells in melanoma. Produced via immunoSEQ multiplex PCR; TCRdb's table is partial and in-frame only. This table has some 9,900 clones, 60% to 85% appearing once. The sample was cells from a culture (not recorded whether cultured in vitro). The source of these receptors is a human donor with melanoma.

The chain employs TRBV30 and TRBJ2-5, with D unclear. The germline gives CDR1 GTSNPN, CDR2 SVGIG (reference sequence). V gave up 5 bases and J gave up 5 bases, with 21 bases separating them. The CDR3 runs to 15 residues. CDR3 in amino acids: CAWGPPYGNAETQYF. The CDR3 DNA reads TGTGCCTGGGGACCCCCCTATGGAAATGCGGAGACCCAGTACTTC.

This clone is categorized as medium-sized (0.01 to 0.1%). The chain combines TRBV18 with TRBJ2-6; unclear D gene. Trimming took 4 bases from V and 0 from J, leaving 13 bases between them. Germline loops: CDR1 KGHSH, CDR2 LQKENI. The CDR3 extends over 17 amino acids. The CDR3 bases are TGTGCCAGCTCACAACGGGTTCCCAACTCTGGGGCCAACGTCCTGACTTTC. This translates into CASSQRVPNSGANVLTF.

The V gene is TRBV6-6, the J gene TRBJ1-4; D uncertain. Germline values: CDR1 MNHNY, CDR2 SVGAGI (reference sequence). The CDR3 is 16 residues long. Trimming pared 0 bases from V and 7 bases from J, leaving 15 bases between. The CDR3 region has the DNA TGTGCCAGCAGTTACTCGAAGGGTCCCAAGGGTGAAAAACTGTTTTTT. It yields the protein CASSYSKGPKGEKLFF.